The present entry profiles one T cell receptor (beta chain) with its context. Its cognate antigen has yet to be identified. Within one base of it there is no much larger clone, and no base qualities were kept. The data originate from a study of blood T cell repertoires in COVID-19 (dated by TCRdb to the early 2020s). Context from the whole study: Samples from collaborators originated in the United States, Italy and Spain and spanned both the acute and convalescent phases of COVID-19. The dataset comprised deeply sampled blood TCRbeta repertoires from subjects exposed to, actively infected with, or recovered from COVID-19. The repertoires were released in a freely available public database intended as a resource for research on the immune response to SARS-CoV-2. A de-identified subject ID, COVID-19 status, age in years and sex were almost always included in the sample metadata. Where HLA class I and class II types were available, the types were taken from metadata supplied by the sample provider, not from assay-based typing. The prospective study material was composed of cDNA or gDNA derived from T cells, B-cell-depleted T cells, or PBMCs. Samples were obtained from the ongoing ImmuneRACE study (first 160 participants) and from about 1,300 subjects provided by 6 global collaborators. Summary of the overall study and its limitations: The amount of clinical and demographic metadata varied by source and participant and was provided uncurated.

TCRbeta CDR3 regions were amplified from genomic DNA by means of the immunoSEQ Assay, a bias-controlled multiplex PCR. In the authors' own workflow: Nucleated cell counts per sample were estimated from amplification of reference gene primers within the assay. Sequence reads were collapsed and filtered to measure the absolute abundance of every unique TCRbeta CDR3 rearrangement. Productive Simpson clonality was computed per sample as the square root of Simpson's diversity index over productive rearrangements. TCRdb carries this immuneACCESS record with in-frame sequences only. Its versions omit some clonotypes, under half of them owing to an unresolved V gene in the studies checked, with the rest unexplained. The V and J calls and clone size were taken over from that table, and D and trimming were inferred from the DNA. This sample has approximately 300,000 clones in its table, and roughly 86% of those were observed once. The ten largest make up around 1.5% of the sample.

The collaborating institutions used their own protocols to collect whole blood in K2EDTA tubes. For TCRbeta analysis, collaborators shipped samples as frozen whole blood, isolated PBMCs, or DNA extracted from either of those sample types. For this chain, trimming is 4 bases at the V end and 2 bases at the J end, and the number of junction bases without a gene match is 2. The germline V gene provides CDR1 SGHTA and CDR2 FQGTGA. The CDR3, cysteine through phenylalanine, is 14 amino acids long. Kept here is only the CDR3 DNA, which spans 42 bases and is read in frame from base 1. Sequencing was carried out using peripheral blood. This sequence originates from a woman aged 45 to 65 with acute or convalescent COVID-19. The chain links TRBV7-3 with TRBJ2-3, and 8 junctional nucleotides match TRBD2. The base sequence is TGTGCCAGCAGCTCTAGCGGGTTCACAGATACGCAGTATTTT. This is translated as CASSSSGFTDTQYF.